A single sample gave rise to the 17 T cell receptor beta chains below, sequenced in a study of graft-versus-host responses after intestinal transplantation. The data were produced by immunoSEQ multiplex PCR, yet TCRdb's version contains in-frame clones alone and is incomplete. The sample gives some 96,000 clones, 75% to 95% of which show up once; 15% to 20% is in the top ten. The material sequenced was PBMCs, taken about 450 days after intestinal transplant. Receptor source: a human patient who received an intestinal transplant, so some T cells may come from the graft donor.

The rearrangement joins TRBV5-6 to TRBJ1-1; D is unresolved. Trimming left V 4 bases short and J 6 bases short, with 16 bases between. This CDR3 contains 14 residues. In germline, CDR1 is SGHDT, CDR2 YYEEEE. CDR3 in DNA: TGTGCCAGCAGCACCTCCCTTCTGATCGCTGAAGCTTTCTTT. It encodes CASSTSLLIAEAFF.

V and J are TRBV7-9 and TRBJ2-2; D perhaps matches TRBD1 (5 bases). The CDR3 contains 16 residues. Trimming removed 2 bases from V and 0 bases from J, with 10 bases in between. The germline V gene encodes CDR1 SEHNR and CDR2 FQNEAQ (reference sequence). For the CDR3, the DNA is TGTGCCAGCAGCTTAACCCCAGGGACGAACACCGGGGAGCTGTTTTTT. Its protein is CASSLTPGTNTGELFF.

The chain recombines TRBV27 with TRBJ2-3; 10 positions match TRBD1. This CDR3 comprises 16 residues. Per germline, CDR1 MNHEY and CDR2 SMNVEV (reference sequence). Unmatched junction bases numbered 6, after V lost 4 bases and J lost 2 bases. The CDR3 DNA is TGTGCCAGCAGTTCCCAAGACAGGGGGCTCACAGATACGCAGTATTTT. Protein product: CASSSQDRGLTDTQYF.

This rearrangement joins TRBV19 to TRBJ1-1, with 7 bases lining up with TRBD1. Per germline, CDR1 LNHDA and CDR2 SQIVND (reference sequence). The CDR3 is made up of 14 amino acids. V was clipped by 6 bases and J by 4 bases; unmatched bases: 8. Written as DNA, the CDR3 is TGTGCCAGTAGCACAGGGGAGGGGCGCACTGAAGCTTTCTTT. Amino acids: CASSTGEGRTEAFF.

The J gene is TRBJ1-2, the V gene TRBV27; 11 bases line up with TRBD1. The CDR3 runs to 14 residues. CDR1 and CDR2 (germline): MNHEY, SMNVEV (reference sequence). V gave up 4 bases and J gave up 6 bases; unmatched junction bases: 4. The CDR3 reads CASSYRDRGNGYTF. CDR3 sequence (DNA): TGTGCCAGCAGTTACCGGGACAGGGGGAATGGCTACACCTTC.

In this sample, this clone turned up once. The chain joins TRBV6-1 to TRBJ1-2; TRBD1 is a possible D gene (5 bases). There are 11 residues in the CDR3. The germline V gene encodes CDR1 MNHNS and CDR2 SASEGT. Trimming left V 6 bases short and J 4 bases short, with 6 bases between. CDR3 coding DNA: TGTGCCAGCAGCGGGACCTATGGCTACACCTTC. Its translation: CASSGTYGYTF.

CDR3 sequence (DNA): TGTGCCACCCGACTGGGGGTCCTCTACGAGCAGTACTTC. Protein sequence: CATRLGVLYEQYF. This chain uses TRBV7-8 with TRBJ2-7, with D perhaps assigned TRBD1 or TRBD2 (5 bases each). This CDR3 spans 13 amino acids. Per the germline V gene, CDR1 is SGHVS and CDR2 is FQNEAQ. Trimming removed 10 bases from V and 3 bases from J, with 16 bases in between. Together with reference TRBV7-8 and TRBJ2-7, the CDR3 gives the full variable domain: GAGVSQSPRYKVAKRGQDVALRCDPISGHVSLFWYQQALGQGPEFLTYFQNEAQLDKSGLPSDRFFAERPEGSVSTLKIQRTQQEDSAVYLCATRLGVLYEQYFGPGTRLTVT.

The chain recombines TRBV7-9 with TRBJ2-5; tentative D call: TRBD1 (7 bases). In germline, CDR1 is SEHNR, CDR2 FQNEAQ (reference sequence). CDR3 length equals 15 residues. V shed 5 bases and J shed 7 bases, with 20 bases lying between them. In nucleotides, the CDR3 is TGTGCCAGCAGCCCGCGGGACAGCGGGTCAGGGACCCAGTACTTC. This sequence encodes CASSPRDSGSGTQYF.

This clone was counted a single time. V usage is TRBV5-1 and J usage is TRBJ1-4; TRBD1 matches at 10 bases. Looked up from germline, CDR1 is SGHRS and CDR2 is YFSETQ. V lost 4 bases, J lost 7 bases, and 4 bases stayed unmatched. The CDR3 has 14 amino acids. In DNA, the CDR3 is TGCGCCAGCAGCGACCGGGACAGGGGTGAAAAACTGTTTTTT. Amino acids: CASSDRDRGEKLFF.

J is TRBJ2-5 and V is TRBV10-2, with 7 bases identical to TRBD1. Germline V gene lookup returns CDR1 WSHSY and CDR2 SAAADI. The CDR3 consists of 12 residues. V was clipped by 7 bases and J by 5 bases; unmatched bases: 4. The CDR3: CASTTGIETQYF. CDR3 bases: TGCGCCAGCACGACAGGGATCGAGACCCAGTACTTC.

The CDR3: CASTGLAETLLFF. CDR3 coding DNA: TGTGCCAGCACCGGACTAGCGGAAACCTTATTGTTCTTC. The gene calls are TRBV9 and TRBJ2-1, with 10 positions matching TRBD2. CDR1 SGDLS and CDR2 YYNGEE come from the germline V gene. The CDR3 is 13 residues long. Losses at the gene ends were 6 bases for V and 15 bases for J; bases not matched to a gene: 12. Variable domain in full (rest from reference TRBV9 and TRBJ2-1): DSGVTQTPKHLITATGQRVTLRCSPRSGDLSVYWYQQSLDQGLQFLIQYYNGEERAKGNILERFSAQQFPDLHSELNLSSLELGDSALYFCASTGLAETLLFFGPGTRLTVL.

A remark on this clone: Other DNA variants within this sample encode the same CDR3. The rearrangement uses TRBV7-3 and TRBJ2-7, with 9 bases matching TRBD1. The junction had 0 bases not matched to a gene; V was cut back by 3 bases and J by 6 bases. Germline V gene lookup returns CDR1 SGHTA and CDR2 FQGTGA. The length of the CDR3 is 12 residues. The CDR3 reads CASSLTGGEQYF. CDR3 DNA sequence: TGTGCCAGCAGCTTGACAGGGGGCGAGCAGTACTTC.

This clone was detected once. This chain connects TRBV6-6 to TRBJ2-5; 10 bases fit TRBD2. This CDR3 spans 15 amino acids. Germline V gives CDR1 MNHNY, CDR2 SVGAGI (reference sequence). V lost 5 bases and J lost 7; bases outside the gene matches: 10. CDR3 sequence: CASSPGLADKGTQYF. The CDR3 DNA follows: TGTGCCAGCAGTCCCGGACTAGCGGACAAGGGGACCCAGTACTTC.

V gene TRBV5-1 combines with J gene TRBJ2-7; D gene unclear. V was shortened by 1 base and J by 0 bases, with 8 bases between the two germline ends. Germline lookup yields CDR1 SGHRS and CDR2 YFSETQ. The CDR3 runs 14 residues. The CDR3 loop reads CASSLSGISYEQYF. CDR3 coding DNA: TGCGCCAGCAGCTTGTCTGGGATCTCCTACGAGCAGTACTTC.

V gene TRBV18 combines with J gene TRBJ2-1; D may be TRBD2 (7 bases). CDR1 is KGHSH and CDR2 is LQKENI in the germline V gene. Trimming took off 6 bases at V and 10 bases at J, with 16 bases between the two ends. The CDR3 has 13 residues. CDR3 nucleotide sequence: TGTGCCAGCTCTCGGGGGGCGCCTCAAGAGCAGTTCTTC. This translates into CASSRGAPQEQFF.

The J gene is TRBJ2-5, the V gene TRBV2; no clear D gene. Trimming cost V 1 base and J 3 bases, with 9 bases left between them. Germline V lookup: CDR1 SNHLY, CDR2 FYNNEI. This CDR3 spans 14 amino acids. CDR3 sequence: CASSEGSKEETQYF. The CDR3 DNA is TGTGCCAGCAGTGAAGGTAGCAAGGAAGAGACCCAGTACTTC.

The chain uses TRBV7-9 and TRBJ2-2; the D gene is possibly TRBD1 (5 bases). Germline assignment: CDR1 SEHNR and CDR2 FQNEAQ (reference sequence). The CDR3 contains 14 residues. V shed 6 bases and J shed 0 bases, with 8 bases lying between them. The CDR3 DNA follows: TGTGCCAGCAGACAGGACACGAACACCGGGGAGCTGTTTTTT. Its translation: CASRQDTNTGELFF.